These T cell receptor beta chains were read from a single sample in a study of glioma-infiltrating T cells. MiXCR, run by TCRdb on the multiplex PCR reads, gives a single entry per CDR3 protein. The sample lists about 10,000 distinct CDR3 sequences, around three fifths occurring once. Sequenced sample: glioma tissue, nonneoplastic brain tissue, or PBMCs (not recorded which). The receptors were sampled from a human donor with low-grade glioma or glioblastoma, undergoing nonglioma brain surgery, or in good health (not recorded which). CDR3s include the opening cysteine and the closing phenylalanine or tryptophan. D genes are given only for firm matches. Clone size is shown for a subset of rows, as once, few, many or a class of expanded clone.

TRBJ2-7 | - | many | TRBV6-1 | TGTGCCAGCACGTCCAGGACGACAGGTTTGGACGAGCAGTACTTC | CASTSRTTGLDEQYF
TRBJ2-5 | - | many | TRBV29-1 | TGCAGCGTTGAAGAAGATCGCCCCGGGACCCAGTACTTC | CSVEEDRPGTQYF
TRBJ2-7 | TRBD2 | many | TRBV6-6 | TGTGCCAGCAGTTACGTGACTAGCGGGACGATATGGTACTTC | CASSYVTSGTIWYF
TRBJ1-5 | TRBD1 | medium-sized | TRBV12-3/TRBV12-4 | TGTGCCAGCAGTCCAGGGGGCGGGCAGCCCCAGCATTTT | CASSPGGGQPQHF
TRBJ2-5 | - | - | TRBV18 | TGTGCCAGAGGGGGGACTGGCGGCCAAGAGACCCAGTACTTC | CARGGTGGQETQYF
TRBJ2-4 | TRBD2 | many | TRBV6-1 | TGTGCCAGCACAAGGACTAGCGATCAAAACATTCAGTACTTC | CASTRTSDQNIQYF
TRBJ2-7 | - | medium-sized | TRBV6-6 | TGTGCCAGCAGTTACTCAGTTTACACGATCTACGAGCAGTACTTC | CASSYSVYTIYEQYF
TRBJ2-7 | TRBD2 | - | TRBV12-3/TRBV12-4 | TGTGCCAGCAGTGCGTGGGGTAGCGGGATATACGAGCAGTACTTC | CASSAWGSGIYEQYF
TRBJ2-3 | - | - | TRBV11-2 | TGTGCCAGCAGCTCCGGTAAAACCGCTTGCAATGAGCAGTATTTT | CASSSGKTACNEQYF
TRBJ2-3 | TRBD2 | once | TRBV4-2 | TGTGCCAGAAGGAGACTAGCGGGAGTTACAGATACGCAGTATTTT | CARRRLAGVTDTQYF
TRBJ1-2 | TRBD1 | many | TRBV19 | TGTGCCAGTACCCGACAGGGGCTCGGTAGCTATGGCTACACCTTC | CASTRQGLGSYGYTF
TRBJ2-1 | - | medium-sized | TRBV7-9 | TGTGCCAGCAGTCGATCCAGCTCCTACAATGAGCAGTTCTTC | CASSRSSSYNEQFF
TRBJ2-5 | - | - | TRBV6-1 | TGTGCCAGCAGTCCCCTTGCGGGATTAGAGACCCAGCACTTC | CASSPLAGLETQHF
TRBJ1-5 | - | many | TRBV19 | TGTGCCAGTAGTATACAGGTCATTAGCAATCAGCCCCAGCATTTT | CASSIQVISNQPQHF
TRBJ2-7 | - | many | TRBV10-3 | TGTGCCATCAGTGAGTCAGGTTCCTACGAGCAGTACTTC | CAISESGSYEQYF
TRBJ1-1 | TRBD1 | - | TRBV6-5 | TGTGCCAGCAGTTACTCAAAATCCCCTTCGACAGGGGAATTGAACACTGAAGCTTTCTTT | CASSYSKSPSTGELNTEAFF
TRBJ2-7 | - | many | TRBV5-4 | TGTGCCAGCAGCTTGGCGGCAACACGCTCCTACGAGCAGTACTTC | CASSLAATRSYEQYF
TRBJ2-7 | - | once | TRBV2 | TGTGCCAGCAGTGACGGACGGGGTTATGACAAGCAGTACTTC | CASSDGRGYDKQYF
TRBJ2-1 | TRBD2 | medium-sized | TRBV4-3 | TGCGCCAGCAGCCAGAGGGGACTAGCGAATCACAATGAGCAGTTCTTC | CASSQRGLANHNEQFF
TRBJ2-5 | - | many | TRBV5-8 | TGTGCCAGCAGCTTTAATATTCAAGAGACCCAGTACTTC | CASSFNIQETQYF
TRBJ2-1 | - | many | TRBV7-2 | TGTGCCAGCAGCTTAAGTGGCGGGACCTCCTACAATGAGCAGTTCTTC | CASSLSGGTSYNEQFF
TRBJ2-7 | TRBD2 | once | TRBV3-1 | TGTGCCAGCAGCCAAGGCCGTGGGAGGGCCACAGAGCAGTACTTC | CASSQGRGRATEQYF
TRBJ2-1 | - | - | TRBV2 | TGTGCCAGAAGTGAAGGGGTCTACTACGATGAGCAGTTCTTC | CARSEGVYYDEQFF
TRBJ2-6 | - | many | TRBV6-1 | TGTGCCAGCAGCCCGCCGGGAACAGTGAACTCTGGGGCCAACGTCCTGACTTTC | CASSPPGTVNSGANVLTF
TRBJ2-3 | - | large | TRBV24-1 | TGTGCCACCAGTGCGCCGGACCGATTGAGCACAGATACGCAGTATTTT | CATSAPDRLSTDTQYF
TRBJ1-3 | - | medium-sized | TRBV2 | TGTGCCAGCAGTCCAGGGACGCCTGGAAACACCATATATTTT | CASSPGTPGNTIYF
TRBJ1-1 | - | - | TRBV20-1 | TGCAGTGCTATAATGGAGGGAAATACTGAAGCTTTTTTT | CSAIMEGNTEAFF
TRBJ2-1 | - | - | TRBV5-4 | TGTGCCTGCAGCTTGGCACGGGGGAATGAGCAGTTCTTC | CACSLARGNEQFF
TRBJ1-1 | TRBD1 | many | TRBV29-1 | TGCAGCGTTGAAGATCAGGTCACAGGGGCCGCCTCGGGGACTGAAGCTTTCTTT | CSVEDQVTGAASGTEAFF
TRBJ2-1 | - | - | TRBV6-4 | TGTGCCAGCAGTTTAGCTCGCGAGGGCTACAATAAGCAGTTTTTC | CASSLAREGYNKQFF
TRBJ1-1 | - | - | TRBV10-1 | TGCCCCAGCAGGGGACATTGGGGCACTGAAGCTTTATTT | CPSRGHWGTEALF
TRBJ2-3 | - | - | TRBV3-1 | TGTGCCAGCAGCCAAGGATTTGATACTCAGTATTTT | CASSQGFDTQYF
TRBJ2-1 | TRBD1 | once | TRBV20-1 | TGCAGTGCTAGAGAAGGGACAGCCTCCTACAATGAGCAGTTCTTC | CSAREGTASYNEQFF
TRBJ2-1 | - | medium-sized | TRBV20-1 | TGCAGTGCTAGAGATAGGTCTTACAATGAGCAGTTCTTC | CSARDRSYNEQFF
TRBJ1-5 | - | - | TRBV19 | TGTGCCAGTAACCCCTCAGGGTTAGGTCAGCCACAGCATTTT | CASNPSGLGQPQHF
TRBJ2-7 | - | - | TRBV6-1 | TGTGCCAGCCTACAGACGCCGAATGAGCAGTACTTC | CASLQTPNEQYF